This TCR beta chain comes out of a study of cytomegalovirus exposure and HLA in healthy donors. Study findings and constraints: Through in vitro validation, a few CMV-associated chains were shown to be specific for CMV antigens. Cytomegalovirus status was reportedly diagnosed by the classifier with high sensitivity and specificity.

In the PCR, 60 Vbeta and 13 Jbeta primers were used. Assay used: immunoSEQ multiplex PCR; TCRdb lists only in-frame clones, some missing. The sample lists around 170,000 clones, over 70% occurring once. This clone has a handful of counts. What it binds is not known. Relative to the germline gene, one junction end is altered; a read error may explain this. The CDR3 contains 18 residues. Germline CDR1 reads SGHAT; CDR2 reads FQNNGV. Each donor was nominally healthy when sampled (though unrecorded immune exposures were likely). The sequencing input was PBMCs. The rearrangement joins TRBV11-2 to TRBJ2-6; TRBD1 aligns across 9 bases. This clonotype was obtained from a woman aged 40 to 50 in good health and CMV-seropositive. CDR3 in amino acids: CASSLIGQGSSGANGLTF. CDR3 DNA: TGTGCCAGCAGCTTAATCGGACAGGGGTCCTCTGGGGCCAACGGCCTGACTTTC.